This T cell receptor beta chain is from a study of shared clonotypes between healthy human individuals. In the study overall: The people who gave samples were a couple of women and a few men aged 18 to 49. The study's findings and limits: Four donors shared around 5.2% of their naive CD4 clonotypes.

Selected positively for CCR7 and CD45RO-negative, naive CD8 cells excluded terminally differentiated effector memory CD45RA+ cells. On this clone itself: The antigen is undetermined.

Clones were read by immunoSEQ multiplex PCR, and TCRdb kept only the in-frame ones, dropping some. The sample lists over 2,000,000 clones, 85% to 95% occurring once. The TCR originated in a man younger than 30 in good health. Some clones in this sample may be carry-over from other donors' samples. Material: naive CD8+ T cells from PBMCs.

CDR3 sequence: CASGPYSGGDAFF. For the CDR3, the DNA is TGTGCCAGCGGGCCTTATAGTGGGGGAGACGCTTTCTTC. V is TRBV9 and J is TRBJ2-1; D assignment may be TRBD1 or TRBD2 (5 bases each). The CDR3 runs 13 residues. Germline loops: CDR1 SGDLS, CDR2 YYNGEE. Trimming removed 7 bases from V and 16 bases from J, with 24 bases in between.